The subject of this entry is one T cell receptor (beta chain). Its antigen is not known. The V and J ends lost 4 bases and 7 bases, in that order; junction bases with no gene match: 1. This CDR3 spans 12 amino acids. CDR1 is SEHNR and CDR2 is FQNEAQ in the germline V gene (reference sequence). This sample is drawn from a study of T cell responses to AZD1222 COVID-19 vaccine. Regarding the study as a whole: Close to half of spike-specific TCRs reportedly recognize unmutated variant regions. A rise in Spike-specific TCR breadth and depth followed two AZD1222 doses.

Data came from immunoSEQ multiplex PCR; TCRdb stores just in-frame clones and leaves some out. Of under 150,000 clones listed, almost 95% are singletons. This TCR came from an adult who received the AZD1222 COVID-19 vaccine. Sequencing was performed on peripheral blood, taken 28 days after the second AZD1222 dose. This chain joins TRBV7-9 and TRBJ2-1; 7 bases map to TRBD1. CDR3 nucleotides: TGTGCCAGCAGCTGGGACAGAAATGAGCAGTTCTTC. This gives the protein CASSWDRNEQFF.